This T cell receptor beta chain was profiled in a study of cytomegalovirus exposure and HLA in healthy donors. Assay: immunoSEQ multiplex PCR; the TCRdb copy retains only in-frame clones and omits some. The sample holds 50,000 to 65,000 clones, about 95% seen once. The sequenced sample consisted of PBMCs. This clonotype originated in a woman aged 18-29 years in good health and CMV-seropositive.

The CDR3 here is CASSAQTLRAGANVLTF. The CDR3 DNA reads as TGTGCCAGCAGTGCACAAACCCTCAGGGCCGGGGCCAACGTCCTGACTTTC. The rearrangement links TRBV2 to TRBJ2-6; perhaps TRBD1 as D (5 bases). In germline, CDR1 is SNHLY, CDR2 FYNNEI. The length of the CDR3 is 17 residues. V shed 4 bases and J shed 4 bases, with 17 bases lying between them.